This T cell receptor beta chain was identified in a study of T cell responses to AZD1222 COVID-19 vaccine. Overall study findings and caveats: Repertoires in all cases were sampled only once the peak T cell response had passed.

Worth noting for this clone: Its cognate antigen is unknown.

Some clones are missing from TCRdb's copy, which holds only in-frame ones; the method was immunoSEQ multiplex PCR. This table has 120,000 to 150,000 clones, more than 75% appearing once. This CDR3 comprises 13 residues. CDR1 and CDR2 from the germline V gene are SGHRS and YFSETQ. The V and J ends lost 6 bases and 5 bases respectively, with 14 bases between them. The material was peripheral blood, obtained 28 days after the second AZD1222 dose. This receptor was obtained from an adult who received the AZD1222 COVID-19 vaccine. V gene TRBV5-1 combines with J gene TRBJ1-1, with TRBD1 as a possible D gene (5 bases). The CDR3 region has the DNA TGCGCCAGCACGGCAGGGAGGGAGACTGAAGCTTTCTTT. Translated: CASTAGRETEAFF.